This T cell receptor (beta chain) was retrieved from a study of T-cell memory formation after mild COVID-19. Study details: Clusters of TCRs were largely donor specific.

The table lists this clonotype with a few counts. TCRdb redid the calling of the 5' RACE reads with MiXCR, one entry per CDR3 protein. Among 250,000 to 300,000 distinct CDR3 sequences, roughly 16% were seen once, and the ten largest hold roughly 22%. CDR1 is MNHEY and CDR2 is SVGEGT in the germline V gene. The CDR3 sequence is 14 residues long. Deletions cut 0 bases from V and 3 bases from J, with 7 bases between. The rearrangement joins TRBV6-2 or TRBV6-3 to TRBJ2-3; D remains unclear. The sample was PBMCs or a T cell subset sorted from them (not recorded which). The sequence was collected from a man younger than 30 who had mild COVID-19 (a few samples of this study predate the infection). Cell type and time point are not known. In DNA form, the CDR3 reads TGTGCCAGCAGTTACTCGACAAAAACAGATACGCAGTATTTT. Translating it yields CASSYSTKTDTQYF.